This TCR beta chain was observed in a study of T cell repertoires in cytomegalovirus infection. Study details: Public TCR beta signature analysis indicated the presence of both CMV infection and matching HLA type.

Comments on this clonotype: No antigen is known for it.

Findings and caveats of the study: What dominated the ex vivo response were HLA-C-restricted CMV-specific TCR beta clonotypes.

Germline V gene data show CDR1 as MNHGY and CDR2 as SAAAGT. The CDR3 spans 15 residues. V lost 7 bases, J lost 0 bases, and 15 bases lay in between. TCRdb reanalysed the reads using MiXCR and keeps one entry per CDR3 protein. In the table there are approximately 590,000 distinct CDR3 sequences, over 35% of which are singletons. The receptor was isolated from a human donor in good health (CMV status not recorded). Some clones in this sample may be carry-over from other donors' samples. The sequenced sample was cultured PBMCs, obtained from culture after CMV antigen stimulation. The chain links TRBV6-8 to TRBJ1-1; no firm D call. The CDR3 sequence: CASIRHISLNTEAFF. CDR3 bases: TGTGCCAGCATTCGACACATATCCTTGAACACTGAAGCTTTCTTT.